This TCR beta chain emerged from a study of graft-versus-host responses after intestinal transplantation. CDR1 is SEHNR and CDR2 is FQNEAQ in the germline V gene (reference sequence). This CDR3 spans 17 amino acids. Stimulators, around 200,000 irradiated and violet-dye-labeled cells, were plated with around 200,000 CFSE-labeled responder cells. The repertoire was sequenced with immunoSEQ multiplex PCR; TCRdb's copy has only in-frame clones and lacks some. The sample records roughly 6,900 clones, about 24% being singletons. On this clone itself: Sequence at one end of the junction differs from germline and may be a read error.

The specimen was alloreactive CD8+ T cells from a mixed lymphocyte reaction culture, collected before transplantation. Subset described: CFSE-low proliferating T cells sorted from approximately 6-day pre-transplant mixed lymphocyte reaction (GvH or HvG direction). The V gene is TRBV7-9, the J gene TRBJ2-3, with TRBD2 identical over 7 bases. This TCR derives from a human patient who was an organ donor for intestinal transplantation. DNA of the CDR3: TGTGCCATCAGCTTAGGTGTGCGGGAGATGGGCACATATACGCAGTATTTT. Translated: CAISLGVREMGTYTQYF.